This TCR beta chain comes out of a study of blood T cell repertoires in COVID-19. About the research overall: Samples of COVID-19 (acute and convalescent) were obtained from the United States, Italy and Spain.

The ends lost 4 bases at V and 8 bases at J; junction bases unmatched: 6. The CDR3 has 13 amino acids. In germline, CDR1 is WNHNN, CDR2 SYGVQD (reference sequence). The protocol was immunoSEQ multiplex PCR, while the TCRdb copy is restricted to in-frame clones and leaves out a portion. The sample contains 150,000 to 200,000 clones, 70% to 85% of which appear only once. The chain has TRBV10-1 and TRBJ1-2, with 8 bases aligning to TRBD1. The material sequenced was peripheral blood. This TCR was recovered from a human donor in a cohort sampled during active COVID-19. DNA for the CDR3: TGCGCCAGCAGTGGGATGACAGGGGACGGCTACACCTTC. Its translation is CASSGMTGDGYTF.